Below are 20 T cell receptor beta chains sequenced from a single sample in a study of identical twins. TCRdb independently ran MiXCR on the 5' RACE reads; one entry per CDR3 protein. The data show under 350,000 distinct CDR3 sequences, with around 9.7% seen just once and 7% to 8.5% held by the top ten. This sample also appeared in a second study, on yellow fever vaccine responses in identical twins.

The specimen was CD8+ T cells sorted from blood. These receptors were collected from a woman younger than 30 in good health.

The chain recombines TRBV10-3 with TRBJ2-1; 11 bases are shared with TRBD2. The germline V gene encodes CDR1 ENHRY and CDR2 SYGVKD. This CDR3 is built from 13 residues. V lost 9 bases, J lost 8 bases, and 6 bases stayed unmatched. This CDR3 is CAMATSGSDEQFF. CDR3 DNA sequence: TGTGCCATGGCTACTAGCGGGAGCGATGAGCAGTTCTTC.

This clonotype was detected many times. CDR3 region: CASSPSGANEQFF. As DNA, the CDR3 is TGTGCCAGCAGCCCCTCGGGGGCCAATGAGCAGTTCTTC. The chain joins TRBV7-9 to TRBJ2-1; the D call may be TRBD1 or TRBD2 (6 bases each). Trimming cost V 5 bases and J 6 bases, with 11 bases left between them. The CDR3 totals 13 residues. Germline assignment: CDR1 SEHNR and CDR2 FQNEAQ (reference sequence). The full variable domain, rest sourced from reference TRBV7-9 and TRBJ2-1, is DTGVSQNPRHKITKRGQNVTFRCDPISEHNRLYWYRQTLGQGPEFLTYFQNEAQLEKSRLLSDRFSAERPKGSFSTLEIQRTEQGDSAMYLCASSPSGANEQFFGPGTRLTVL.

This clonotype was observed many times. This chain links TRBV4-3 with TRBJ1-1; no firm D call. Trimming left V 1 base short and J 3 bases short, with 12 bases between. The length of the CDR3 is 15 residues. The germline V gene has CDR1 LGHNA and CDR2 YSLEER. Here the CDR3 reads CASSQVWRGDTEAFF. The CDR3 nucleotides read TGCGCCAGCAGCCAAGTATGGAGAGGCGACACTGAAGCTTTCTTT.

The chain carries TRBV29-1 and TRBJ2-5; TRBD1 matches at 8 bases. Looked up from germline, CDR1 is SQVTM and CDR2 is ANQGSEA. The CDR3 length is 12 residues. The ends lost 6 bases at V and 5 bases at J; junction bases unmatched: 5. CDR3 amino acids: CSVTGGGETQYF. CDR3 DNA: TGCAGCGTCACAGGGGGTGGGGAGACCCAGTACTTC.

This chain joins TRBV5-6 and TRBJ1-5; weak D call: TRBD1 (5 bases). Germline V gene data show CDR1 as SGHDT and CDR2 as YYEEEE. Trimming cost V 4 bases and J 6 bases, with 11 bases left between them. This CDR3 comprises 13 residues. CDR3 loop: CASSVGQGQPQHF. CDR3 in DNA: TGTGCCAGCAGCGTGGGGCAGGGTCAGCCCCAGCATTTT.

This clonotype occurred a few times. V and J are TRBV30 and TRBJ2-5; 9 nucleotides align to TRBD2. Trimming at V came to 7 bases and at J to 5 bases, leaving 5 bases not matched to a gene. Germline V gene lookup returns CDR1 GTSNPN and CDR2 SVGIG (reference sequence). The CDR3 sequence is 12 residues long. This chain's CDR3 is CASLAGEETQYF. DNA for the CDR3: TGTGCCTCGTTAGCGGGAGAGGAGACCCAGTACTTC.

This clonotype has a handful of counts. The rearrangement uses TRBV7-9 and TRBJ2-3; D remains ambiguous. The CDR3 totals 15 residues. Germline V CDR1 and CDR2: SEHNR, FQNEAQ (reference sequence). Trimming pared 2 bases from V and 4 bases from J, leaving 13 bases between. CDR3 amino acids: CASSLMVRNSDTQYF. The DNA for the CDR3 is TGTGCCAGCAGCTTAATGGTCAGAAATTCAGATACGCAGTATTTT.

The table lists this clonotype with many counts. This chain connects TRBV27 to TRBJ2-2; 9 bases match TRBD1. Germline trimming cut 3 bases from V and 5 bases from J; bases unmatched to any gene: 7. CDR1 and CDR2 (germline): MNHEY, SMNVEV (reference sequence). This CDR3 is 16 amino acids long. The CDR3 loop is CASSFLRDRATGELFF. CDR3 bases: TGTGCCAGCAGTTTTTTGCGGGACAGGGCGACCGGGGAGCTGTTTTTT.

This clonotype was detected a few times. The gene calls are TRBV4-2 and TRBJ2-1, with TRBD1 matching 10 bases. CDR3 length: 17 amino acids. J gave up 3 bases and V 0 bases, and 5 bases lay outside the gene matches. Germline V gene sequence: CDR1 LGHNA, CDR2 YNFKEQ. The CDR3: CASSQDLGTGDYNEQFF. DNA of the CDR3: TGTGCCAGCAGCCAAGATCTCGGGACAGGGGACTACAATGAGCAGTTCTTC.

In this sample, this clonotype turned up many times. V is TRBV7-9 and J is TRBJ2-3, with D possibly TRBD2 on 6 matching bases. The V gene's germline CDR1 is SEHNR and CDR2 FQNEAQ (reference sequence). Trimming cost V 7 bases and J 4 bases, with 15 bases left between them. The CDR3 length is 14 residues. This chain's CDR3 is CASTGPRRADTQYF. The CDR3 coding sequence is TGTGCCAGCACCGGCCCTAGGAGGGCAGATACGCAGTATTTT.

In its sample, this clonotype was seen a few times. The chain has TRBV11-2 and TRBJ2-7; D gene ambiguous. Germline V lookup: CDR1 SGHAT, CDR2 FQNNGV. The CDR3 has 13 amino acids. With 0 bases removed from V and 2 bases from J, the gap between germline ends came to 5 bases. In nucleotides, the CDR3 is TGTGCCAGCAGCTTAGAACAGACCTACGAGCAGTACTTC. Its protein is CASSLEQTYEQYF.

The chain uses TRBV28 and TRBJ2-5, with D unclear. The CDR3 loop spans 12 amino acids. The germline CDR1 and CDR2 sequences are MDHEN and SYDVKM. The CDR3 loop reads CATRTVQETQYF. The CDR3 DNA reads TGTGCTACCCGTACGGTGCAAGAGACCCAGTACTTC.

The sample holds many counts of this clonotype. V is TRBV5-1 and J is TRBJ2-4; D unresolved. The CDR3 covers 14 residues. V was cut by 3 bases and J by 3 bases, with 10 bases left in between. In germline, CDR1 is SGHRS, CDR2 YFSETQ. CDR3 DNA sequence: TGCGCCAGCAGCTCCGAGCTGAACAAAAACATTCAGTACTTC. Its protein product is CASSSELNKNIQYF.

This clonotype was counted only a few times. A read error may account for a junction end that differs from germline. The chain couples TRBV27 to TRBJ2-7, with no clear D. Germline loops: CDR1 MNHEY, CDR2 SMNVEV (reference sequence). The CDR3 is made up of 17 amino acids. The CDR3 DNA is TGCACCAGCAGTTTATCCACAGTGCCCCCGATTGTCTACGAGCAGTACTTC. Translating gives CTSSLSTVPPIVYEQYF.

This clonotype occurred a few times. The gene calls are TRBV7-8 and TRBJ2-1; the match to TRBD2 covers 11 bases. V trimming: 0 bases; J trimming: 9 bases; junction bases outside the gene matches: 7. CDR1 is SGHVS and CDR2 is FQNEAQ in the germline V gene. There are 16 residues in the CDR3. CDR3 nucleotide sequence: TGTGCCAGCAGCTTAGCCGCACTAGCGGGAGCAGTTGAGCAGTTCTTC. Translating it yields CASSLAALAGAVEQFF.

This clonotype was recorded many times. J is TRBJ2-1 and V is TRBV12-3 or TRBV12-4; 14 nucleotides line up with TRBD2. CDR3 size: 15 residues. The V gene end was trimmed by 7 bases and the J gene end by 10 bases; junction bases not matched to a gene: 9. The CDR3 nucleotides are TGTGCCAGCACCATCGGGACTAGCGGGGGTAAAGAGCAGTTCTTC. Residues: CASTIGTSGGKEQFF.

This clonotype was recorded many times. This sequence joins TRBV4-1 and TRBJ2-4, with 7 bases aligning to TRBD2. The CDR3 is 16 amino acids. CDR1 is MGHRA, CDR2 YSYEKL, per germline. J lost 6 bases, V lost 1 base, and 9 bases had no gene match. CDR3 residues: CASSQVRELSVNIQYF. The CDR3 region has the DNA TGCGCCAGCAGCCAAGTGCGGGAGTTGAGCGTAAACATTCAGTACTTC.

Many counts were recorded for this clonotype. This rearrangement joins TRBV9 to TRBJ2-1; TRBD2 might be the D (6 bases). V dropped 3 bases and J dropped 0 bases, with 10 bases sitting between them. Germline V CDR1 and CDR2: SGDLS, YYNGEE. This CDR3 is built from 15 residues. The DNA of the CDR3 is TGTGCCAGCAGCGCTAGCGTTAGCTCCTACAATGAGCAGTTCTTC. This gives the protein CASSASVSSYNEQFF.

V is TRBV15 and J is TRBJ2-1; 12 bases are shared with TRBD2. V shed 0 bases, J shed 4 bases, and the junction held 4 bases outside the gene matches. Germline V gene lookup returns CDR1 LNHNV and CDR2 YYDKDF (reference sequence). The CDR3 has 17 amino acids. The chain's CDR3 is CATSREALAGGYNEQFF. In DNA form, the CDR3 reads TGTGCCACCAGCAGAGAGGCCCTAGCGGGGGGGTACAATGAGCAGTTCTTC.

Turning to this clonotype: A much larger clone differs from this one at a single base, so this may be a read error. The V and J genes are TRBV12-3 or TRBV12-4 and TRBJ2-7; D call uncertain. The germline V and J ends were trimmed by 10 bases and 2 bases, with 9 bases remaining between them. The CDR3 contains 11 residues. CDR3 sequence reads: CAISNTYEQYF. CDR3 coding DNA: TGTGCCATCAGCAACACCTACGAGCAGTACTTC.